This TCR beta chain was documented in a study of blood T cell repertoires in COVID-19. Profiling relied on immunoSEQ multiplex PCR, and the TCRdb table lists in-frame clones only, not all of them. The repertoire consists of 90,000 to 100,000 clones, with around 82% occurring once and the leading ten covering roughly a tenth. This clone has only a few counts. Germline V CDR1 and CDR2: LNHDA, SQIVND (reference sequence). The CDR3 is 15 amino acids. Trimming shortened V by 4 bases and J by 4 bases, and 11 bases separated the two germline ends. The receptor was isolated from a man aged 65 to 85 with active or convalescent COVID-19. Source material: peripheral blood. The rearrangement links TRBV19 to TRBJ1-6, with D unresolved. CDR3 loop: CASSSFSVYNSPLHF. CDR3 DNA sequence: TGTGCCAGTAGTAGTTTTTCGGTATATAATTCACCCCTCCACTTT.